The entry that follows covers one T cell receptor beta chain sequence. Its antigen is unidentified. The assay was immunoSEQ multiplex PCR, and TCRdb's table has in-frame clones only and misses some. This sample carries 250,000 to 300,000 clones, around 93% of them seen once, and the ten largest clones take 0.5% to 0.7%. The CDR3 loop spans 14 amino acids. Trimming shortened V by 5 bases and J by 0 bases, and 10 bases separated the two germline ends. CDR1 is MNHEY, CDR2 SVGAGI, per germline. This specimen belongs to a study of T cell responses to AZD1222 COVID-19 vaccine. Broader study findings: Baseline seropositives among AZD1222 recipients totaled only 5 to 7.

Sample: peripheral blood, taken 28 days after the second AZD1222 dose. The chain combines TRBV6-5 with TRBJ1-1, with a tentative D call TRBD1 (6 bases). The sequence was obtained from an adult who received the AZD1222 COVID-19 vaccine. The CDR3 nucleotides read TGTGCCAGCAGTAGGGGGACGGTGAACACTGAAGCTTTCTTT. Its translation: CASSRGTVNTEAFF.